These 17 T cell receptor beta chains were all obtained from the same sample, sequenced in a study of tumor and adjacent non-tumor tissue in lung cancer. Three rounds of nested PCR, following a modified ARM-PCR protocol, produced the TCRbeta library. TCRdb itself ran the multiplex PCR reads through MiXCR, one entry per CDR3 protein. The repertoire holds about 93,000 distinct CDR3 sequences, with about 72% as singletons. This sample's RNA came from whole unsorted tissue. The sequenced material came from lung tumor tissue. The receptors come from a man between 60 and 75 years old with non-small cell lung cancer.

The chain is built from TRBV11-2 and TRBJ2-7; D possibly uses TRBD1 or TRBD2 (5 bases each). The CDR3 contains 15 residues. The germline V gene has CDR1 SGHAT and CDR2 FQNNGV. V gave up 5 bases and J gave up 3 bases, with 17 bases separating them. DNA for the CDR3: TGTGCCAGCAGCCGTTCGGGGCAGGGCTTCTACGAGCAGTACTTC. Protein sequence: CASSRSGQGFYEQYF.

Points on this clonotype: Its ends do not fully match the called genes, so a read error is possible. J is TRBJ2-3 and V is TRBV6-6, with no clear D. The V gene's germline CDR1 is MNHNY and CDR2 SVGAGI (reference sequence). The CDR3 consists of 14 residues. The DNA of the CDR3 is TGTGCCAGCAGCCCCCCCCTGAGAACAGATACGCATTATTTT. Amino acids: CASSPPLRTDTHYF.

With respect to this clonotype: The germline gene is not matched at one end of the junction; a read error may be the cause. The genes are TRBV20-1 and TRBJ1-6, with a possible D match to TRBD1 (5 bases). The CDR3 extends over 15 amino acids. CDR1 and CDR2 from the germline V gene are DFQATT and SNEGSKA (reference sequence). The CDR3 is CSVKIGRGPNSLLHF. CDR3 in DNA: TGCAGTGTCAAAATCGGTCGGGGACCAAATTCACTCCTCCACTTT.

The chain uses TRBV7-3 and TRBJ2-3; a possible D gene is TRBD1 (5 bases). This CDR3 is 13 amino acids long. Germline CDR1 is SGHTA and CDR2 is FQGTGA. V lost 2 bases to trimming and J lost 6 bases, with 9 bases between them. This CDR3 is CASSLQGWDTQYF. CDR3 DNA sequence: TGTGCCAGCAGCTTACAGGGATGGGATACGCAGTATTTT.

A word on this clonotype: A read error may account for a junction end that differs from germline. V is TRBV4-2 and J is TRBJ2-3; no firm D call. Germline CDR1 is LGHNA and CDR2 is YNFKEQ. The CDR3 is made up of 13 amino acids. CDR3 nucleotides: TGTGCCAGTAGCCAATCTAATGGGGATACGCAGTATTTT. Translation: CASSQSNGDTQYF.

The chain has TRBV5-4 and TRBJ2-7; D is perhaps TRBD2 (6 bases). Per the germline V gene, CDR1 is SGHNT and CDR2 is YYREEE (reference sequence). The V end was cut by 3 bases, the J end by 7 bases, with 20 bases between. The CDR3 loop spans 15 amino acids. CDR3 nucleotides: TGTGCCAGCAGCTCGGGGGAGGCTGGAAACTATGAGCAGTACTTC. Its protein product is CASSSGEAGNYEQYF.

Regarding this clonotype: At one end, the junction sequence differs from germline, possibly due to a read error. CDR3 in DNA: TGTGCCAGCAGTGTAGATGGGGAGCAGCTCTTC. The encoded protein is CASSVDGEQLF. J is TRBJ2-1 and V is TRBV5-6; weak D call: TRBD2 (5 bases). The CDR3 loop spans 11 amino acids. CDR1 SGHDT and CDR2 YYEEEE come from the germline V gene. Full variable domain (outside the CDR3, taken from reference TRBV5-6 and TRBJ2-1): DAGVTQSPTHLIKTRGQQVTLRCSPKSGHDTVSWYQQALGQGPQFIFQYYEEEERQRGNFPDRFSGHQFPNYSSELNVNALLLGDSALYLCASSVDGEQLFGPGTRLTVL.

The chain carries TRBV6-2 or TRBV6-3 and TRBJ2-3; D possibly corresponds to TRBD2 (5 bases). CDR3 length: 15 amino acids. Trimming shortened V by 9 bases and J by 6 bases, and 22 bases separated the two germline ends. From germline, CDR1 is MNHEY and CDR2 SVGEGT. CDR3 loop: CARRHPGLEGDTQYF. The CDR3 DNA is TGTGCCAGAAGACACCCCGGGCTAGAGGGTGATACGCAGTATTTT.

As to this clonotype: Its ends do not fully match the called genes, so a read error is possible. V and J are TRBV11-1 and TRBJ2-1; 9 bases fit TRBD1. The CDR3 spans 14 residues. The germline CDR1 and CDR2 sequences are SGHAT and FQDESV (reference sequence). This CDR3 is CTSGLGDRADEQFF. CDR3 coding DNA: TGTACCAGCGGCTTAGGGGACAGGGCCGATGAGCAGTTCTTC.

The chain is built from TRBV4-2 and TRBJ2-1, with D hard to call. This CDR3 has 11 residues. CDR1 and CDR2 from the germline V gene are LGHNA and YNFKEQ. The germline V and J ends were trimmed by 5 bases and 11 bases, with 10 bases remaining between them. The CDR3 nucleotides are TGTGCCAGCAGCTCAGGATTTAAGCAGTTCTTC. Residues: CASSSGFKQFF.

This chain uses TRBV29-1 with TRBJ2-3; no clear D. CDR1 is SQVTM, CDR2 ANQGSEA, per germline. This CDR3 is 15 amino acids long. V shed 6 bases and J shed 1 base, with 17 bases lying between them. The CDR3 sequence: CSVEIEVGGTDTQYF. In nucleotides, the CDR3 is TGCAGCGTCGAAATAGAGGTTGGGGGCACAGATACGCAGTATTTT.

Worth noting for this clonotype: This may arise from a read error, as a much more abundant clone is one base away. The genes are TRBV12-3 or TRBV12-4 and TRBJ2-3, with 10 bases matching TRBD1. The CDR3 has 14 amino acids. The CDR3: CACSLGQGKDTQYF. The CDR3, as DNA: TGTGCCTGCAGTTTGGGACAGGGGAAAGATACGCAGTATTTT.

As to this clonotype: The CDR3 carries no conserved terminal phenylalanine or tryptophan, so it likely arises from a read error. The chain has TRBV6-6 and TRBJ2-7, with 7 bases lining up with TRBD1. V was clipped by 8 bases and J by 3 bases; unmatched bases: 13. Germline-derived CDR1 and CDR2 are MNHNY and SVGAGI (reference sequence). This CDR3 contains 15 residues. Here the CDR3 reads CASCTRQGTFYEQYL. Here the CDR3 DNA reads TGTGCCAGCTGTACCCGACAGGGAACCTTCTACGAGCAGTACTTA.

For this clonotype: An end of the junction does not agree with germline; a read error may underlie this. This sequence joins TRBV29-1 and TRBJ2-1, with 10 bases lining up with TRBD1. CDR3 length: 14 residues. Germline V lookup: CDR1 SQVTM, CDR2 ANQGSEA. In DNA form, the CDR3 reads TGCGGCGTTGAAAGGGACAGGGGCTCCAATGAGCAGTTCTTC. Its protein product is CGVERDRGSNEQFF.

The table lists this clonotype with a count of one. This sequence joins TRBV7-8 and TRBJ2-3; D is possibly TRBD2 (5 bases). The V gene's germline CDR1 is SGHVS and CDR2 FQNEAQ. V lost 5 bases and J lost 1, with 25 bases in between. The CDR3 loop spans 19 amino acids. Here the CDR3 reads CASSSRYGLEGVGTDTQYF. The CDR3 nucleotides read TGTGCCAGCAGCAGTAGATACGGTCTAGAGGGAGTGGGCACAGATACGCAGTATTTT. Filled out from reference TRBV7-8 and TRBJ2-3, the complete variable domain reads GAGVSQSPRYKVAKRGQDVALRCDPISGHVSLFWYQQALGQGPEFLTYFQNEAQLDKSGLPSDRFFAERPEGSVSTLKIQRTQQEDSAVYLCASSSRYGLEGVGTDTQYFGPGTRLTVL.

This rearrangement joins TRBV6-1 to TRBJ2-5; D gene ambiguous. CDR3 length: 13 residues. Germline V gene data show CDR1 as MNHNS and CDR2 as SASEGT. Trimming removed 7 bases from V and 4 bases from J, with 13 bases in between. CDR3 DNA sequence: TGTGCCAGCAATGAGCCCCCCAGAGAGACCCAGTACTTC. It yields the protein CASNEPPRETQYF.

As to this clonotype: At one end, the junction sequence differs from germline, possibly due to a read error. This sequence joins TRBV6-6 and TRBJ2-1; D is ambiguous. The CDR3 loop spans 13 amino acids. The germline CDR1 and CDR2 sequences are MNHNY and SVGAGI (reference sequence). This CDR3 reads CASSPVAYNVQLF. The CDR3 coding sequence is TGTGCCAGTAGCCCCGTGGCATACAATGTGCAGCTCTTC.